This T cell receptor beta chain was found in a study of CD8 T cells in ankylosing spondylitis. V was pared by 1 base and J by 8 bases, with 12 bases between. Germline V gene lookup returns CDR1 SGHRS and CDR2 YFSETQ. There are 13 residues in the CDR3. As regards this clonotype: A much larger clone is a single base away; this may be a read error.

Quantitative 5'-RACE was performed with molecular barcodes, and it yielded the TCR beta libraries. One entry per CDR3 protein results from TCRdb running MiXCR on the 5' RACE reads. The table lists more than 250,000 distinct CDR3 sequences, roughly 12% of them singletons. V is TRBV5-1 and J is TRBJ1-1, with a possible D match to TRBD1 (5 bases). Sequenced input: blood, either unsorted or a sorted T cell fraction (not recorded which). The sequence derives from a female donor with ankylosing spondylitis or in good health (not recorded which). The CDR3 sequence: CASSLCRAGEAFF. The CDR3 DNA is TGCGCCAGCAGCTTGTGCAGGGCCGGAGAAGCTTTCTTT.